The 31 T cell receptor beta chains listed next were all sequenced from one sample in a study of blood T cell repertoires in COVID-19. Sequenced by immunoSEQ multiplex PCR; TCRdb stores in-frame clones only, minus some. Among tens of thousands of clones listed, over 60% were seen once. Sequencing was performed on peripheral blood. Receptors originate from a woman aged 70 to 79 with COVID-19, enrolled during active disease.

The chain joins TRBV23-1 to TRBJ2-7; the match to TRBD1 covers 10 bases. TRBV23-1 is an ORF; its function is uncertain. Trimming took 0 bases from V and 2 from J; bases not matched to a gene: 10. The CDR3 extends over 18 amino acids. The CDR3 coding sequence is TGCGCCAGCAGTCAATCCGTCAGCGGGACAGGGGCCCCCTACGAGCAGTACGTC. It yields the protein CASSQSVSGTGAPYEQYV.

This chain links TRBV7-9 with TRBJ1-5; perhaps TRBD1 as D (5 bases). V was shortened by 6 bases and J by 3 bases, with 12 bases between the two germline ends. Germline CDR1 reads SEHNR; CDR2 reads FQNEAQ (reference sequence). There are 14 residues in the CDR3. CDR3 amino acids: CASSFDSVNQPQHF. In DNA form, the CDR3 reads TGTGCCAGCAGTTTTGACAGCGTCAATCAGCCCCAGCATTTT.

In DNA form, the CDR3 reads TGTGCCAGCAGAGACATAACTAGTGCTCAAGAGACCCAGTACTTC. It is translated as CASRDITSAQETQYF. V usage is TRBV11-2 and J usage is TRBJ2-5; perhaps TRBD2 as D (5 bases). This CDR3 has 15 amino acids. Trimming took 6 bases from V and 2 from J, leaving 16 bases between them. Per the germline V gene, CDR1 is SGHAT and CDR2 is FQNNGV.

The chain recombines TRBV5-4 with TRBJ1-2, with unresolved D. This CDR3 comprises 13 residues. The germline V gene has CDR1 SGHNT and CDR2 YYREEE (reference sequence). V was trimmed by 3 bases and J by 5 bases, leaving 11 bases between them. Here the CDR3 reads CASSSGGGYGYTF. For the CDR3, the DNA is TGTGCCAGCAGCTCCGGCGGAGGTTATGGCTACACCTTC. The complete variable domain, with remaining parts taken from reference TRBV5-4 and TRBJ1-2, reads ETGVTQSPTHLIKTRGQQVTLRCSSQSGHNTVSWYQQALGQGPQFIFQYYREEENGRGNFPPRFSGLQFPNYSSELNVNALELDDSALYLCASSSGGGYGYTFGSGTRLTVV.

As to this clone: In the same sample, other DNA sequences code for this CDR3. The chain combines TRBV2 with TRBJ2-3; 7 bases line up with TRBD2. The V segment lost 0 bases and the J segment 4 bases; nucleotides outside the gene matches: 4. The CDR3 is 15 amino acids. CDR1 is SNHLY and CDR2 is FYNNEI in the germline V gene. Written as DNA, the CDR3 is TGTGCCAGCAGTGAAGCGGGAGGGATTGCAGATACGCAGTATTTT. It specifies CASSEAGGIADTQYF.

CDR3 amino acids: CASSPGTDSPLHF. The CDR3 coding sequence is TGCGCCAGCAGCCCCGGGACAGATTCACCCCTCCACTTT. The rearrangement links TRBV5-1 to TRBJ1-6; 7 bases line up with TRBD1. CDR1 is SGHRS and CDR2 is YFSETQ in the germline V gene. CDR3 length equals 13 residues. The V and J ends lost 4 bases and 8 bases, in that order; junction bases with no gene match: 3. The full variable domain, in which reference TRBV5-1 and TRBJ1-6 provide the parts outside the CDR3, is KAGVTQTPRYLIKTRGQQVTLSCSPISGHRSVSWYQQTPGQGLQFLFEYFSETQRNKGNFPGRFSGRQFSNSRSEMNVSTLELGDSALYLCASSPGTDSPLHFGNGTRLTVT.

The V gene is TRBV6-5, the J gene TRBJ2-1; D remains unclear. V gave up 6 bases and J gave up 7 bases, with 16 bases separating them. Germline assignment: CDR1 MNHEY and CDR2 SVGAGI. This CDR3 contains 14 residues. The DNA of the CDR3 is TGTGCCAGCAGAGGAACTACCATGAGGAATGAGCAGTTCTTC. Amino acid sequence: CASRGTTMRNEQFF.

The chain employs TRBV2 and TRBJ2-1; TRBD2 matches 8 bases. Unmatched junction bases numbered 3, after V lost 6 bases and J lost 8 bases. Germline CDR1 is SNHLY and CDR2 is FYNNEI. The CDR3 extends over 12 amino acids. CDR3 loop: CASSRAGDEQFF. CDR3 coding DNA: TGTGCCAGCAGCAGAGCGGGGGATGAGCAGTTCTTC.

This chain joins TRBV11-3 and TRBJ1-1, with D possibly being TRBD1 (5 bases). V lost 2 bases and J 1 base, leaving 8 bases between the germline ends. The CDR3 has 14 residues. Germline CDR1 reads SGHNT; CDR2 reads YENEEA. This CDR3 is CASSLSQGNTEAFF. DNA for the CDR3: TGTGCCAGCAGCTTATCGCAGGGGAACACTGAAGCTTTCTTT.

V is TRBV7-9 and J is TRBJ1-2; 7 nucleotides align to TRBD1. The CDR3 runs to 14 residues. CDR1 and CDR2 (germline): SEHNR, FQNEAQ (reference sequence). J gave up 3 bases and V 5 bases, and 6 bases lay outside the gene matches. CDR3 nucleotides: TGTGCCAGCAGCGCCGACAGGGCCGACTATGGCTACACCTTC. Its protein is CASSADRADYGYTF.

This clone was seen only a few times. The V and J genes are TRBV24-1 and TRBJ1-5, with D maybe TRBD1 (6 bases). Germline V CDR1 and CDR2: KGHDR, SFDVKD. V was shortened by 9 bases and J by 3 bases, with 14 bases between the two germline ends. CDR3 size: 14 residues. CDR3 sequence reads: CATSRGGYNQPQHF. The CDR3 bases are TGTGCCACCTCCCGAGGGGGTTACAATCAGCCCCAGCATTTT.

The chain joins TRBV19 to TRBJ1-1; 7 nucleotides align to TRBD1. V was clipped by 6 bases and J by 5 bases; unmatched bases: 15. Looked up from germline, CDR1 is LNHDA and CDR2 is SQIVND (reference sequence). This CDR3 comprises 16 residues. DNA of the CDR3: TGTGCCAGTAGGCCTCAACGACAGGGTATGTGGACTGAAGCTTTCTTT. Amino acids: CASRPQRQGMWTEAFF.

This clone was seen a few times. The chain couples TRBV5-6 to TRBJ1-4; no definite D call. The V end was cut by 4 bases, the J end by 8 bases, with 9 bases between. The CDR3 totals 12 residues. The germline CDR1 and CDR2 sequences are SGHDT and YYEEEE. The CDR3 DNA is TGTGCCAGCAGCCGCGGATCCGAAAAACTGTTTTTT. Translation: CASSRGSEKLFF. The full variable domain, with the rest looked up from reference TRBV5-6 and TRBJ1-4, is DAGVTQSPTHLIKTRGQQVTLRCSPKSGHDTVSWYQQALGQGPQFIFQYYEEEERQRGNFPDRFSGHQFPNYSSELNVNALLLGDSALYLCASSRGSEKLFFGSGTQLSVL.

The J gene is TRBJ2-1, the V gene TRBV15, with 9 bases fitting TRBD2. V trimming: 3 bases; J trimming: 10 bases; junction bases outside the gene matches: 7. Germline assignment: CDR1 LNHNV and CDR2 YYDKDF (reference sequence). The CDR3 sequence is 14 residues long. The CDR3 DNA reads TGTGCCACCAGCAGCGGGGGACTAGCATCGGAGCAGTTCTTC. Translated, it gives CATSSGGLASEQFF.

V and J are TRBV12-5 and TRBJ1-1, with a weak D call TRBD1 (6 bases). This CDR3 is 12 amino acids long. Per the germline V gene, CDR1 is LGHNT and CDR2 is FRNRAP. The V gene lost 6 bases and the J gene lost 3 bases, with 8 bases spanning the gap. The CDR3: CASGTGYTEAFF. The CDR3 DNA reads TGTGCTAGTGGGACAGGTTACACTGAAGCTTTCTTT.

The rearrangement links TRBV5-1 to TRBJ2-7; 7 bases fit TRBD2. V shed 1 base, J shed 6 bases, and the junction held 4 bases outside the gene matches. Germline values: CDR1 SGHRS, CDR2 YFSETQ. There are 13 residues in the CDR3. The CDR3 reads CASSLRAGTEQYV. The CDR3 DNA reads as TGCGCCAGCAGCTTGCGAGCGGGAACCGAGCAGTACGTC.

This rearrangement joins TRBV5-1 to TRBJ2-3, with a possible D match to TRBD2 (7 bases). V was trimmed by 0 bases and J by 4 bases, leaving 21 bases between them. Per germline, CDR1 SGHRS and CDR2 YFSETQ. The CDR3 has 18 residues. The CDR3 nucleotides are TGCGCCAGCAGCTTGGTCGGGGGGCGGCCCACAATTCCAGATACGCAGTATTTT. Protein: CASSLVGGRPTIPDTQYF.

The gene calls are TRBV7-2 and TRBJ2-2; weak D call: TRBD2 (5 bases). Trimming took 4 bases from V and 7 from J, leaving 7 bases between them. This CDR3 is built from 12 residues. CDR1 and CDR2 (germline): SGHTA, FQGNSA. CDR3 in amino acids: CASSWGDGELFF. CDR3 nucleotides: TGTGCCAGCAGCTGGGGAGACGGGGAGCTGTTTTTT.

This clone occurred once. This chain connects TRBV2 to TRBJ1-2, with D hard to call. The germline V gene encodes CDR1 SNHLY and CDR2 FYNNEI. The V and J ends lost 0 bases and 0 bases respectively, with 8 bases between them. This CDR3 is 15 amino acids long. CDR3 amino acids: CASSEALTANYGYTF. CDR3 bases: TGTGCCAGCAGTGAAGCGCTCACGGCTAACTATGGCTACACCTTC.

This chain links TRBV6-5 with TRBJ1-4; possible D gene TRBD1, 6 bases. The CDR3 sequence is 13 residues long. Deletions cut 6 bases from V and 5 bases from J, with 10 bases between. In germline, CDR1 is MNHEY, CDR2 SVGAGI. In DNA, the CDR3 is TGTGCCAGCAGCGATAGGGGGAATGAAAAACTGTTTTTT. Amino acids: CASSDRGNEKLFF.

This chain uses TRBV4-3 with TRBJ2-2; D remains ambiguous. The CDR3 length is 19 residues. Germline loops: CDR1 LGHNA, CDR2 YSLEER. Trimming removed 2 bases at V and 3 bases at J, with 22 bases between. DNA of the CDR3: TGCGCCAGCAGCCAATCTGGGCGTTATGAAGCTGTCTACACCGGGGAGCTGTTTTTT. It is translated as CASSQSGRYEAVYTGELFF.

The V and J genes are TRBV27 and TRBJ1-5; no clear D gene. There are 15 residues in the CDR3. The germline gives CDR1 MNHEY, CDR2 SMNVEV (reference sequence). Trimming cost V 2 bases and J 1 base, with 9 bases left between them. The CDR3 is CASSLDSISNQPQHF. In nucleotides, the CDR3 is TGTGCCAGCAGTTTAGACTCCATCAGCAATCAGCCCCAGCATTTT.

This clone was seen more than once but under ten times. The chain combines TRBV7-2 with TRBJ2-3, with 9 nucleotides matching TRBD1. The CDR3 is made up of 14 amino acids. Germline V lookup: CDR1 SGHTA, CDR2 FQGNSA. J was trimmed by 4 bases and V by 1 base; bases with no gene match: 0. This CDR3 reads CASSLGDRADTQYF. The CDR3 region has the DNA TGTGCCAGCAGCTTAGGGGACAGGGCAGATACGCAGTATTTT. The full variable domain, completed using reference TRBV7-2 and TRBJ2-3, is GAGVSQSPSNKVTEKGKDVELRCDPISGHTALYWYRQSLGQGLEFLIYFQGNSAPDKSGLPSDRFSAERTGGSVSTLTIQRTQQEDSAVYLCASSLGDRADTQYFGPGTRLTVL.

V gene TRBV7-9 combines with J gene TRBJ2-1, with 11 bases identical to TRBD2. Germline V gene data show CDR1 as SEHNR and CDR2 as FQNEAQ (reference sequence). Losses at the gene ends were 3 bases for V and 7 bases for J; bases not matched to a gene: 5. CDR3 length: 15 amino acids. Here the CDR3 DNA reads TGTGCCAGCAGCTTGAGTAGCGGGGGGGTAAATGAGCAGTTCTTC. Its protein product is CASSLSSGGVNEQFF.

The V gene is TRBV3-1 (or the pseudogene TRBV3-2), the J gene TRBJ2-5; TRBD2 agrees at 13 bases. Looked up from germline, CDR1 is LGHDT and CDR2 is YNNKEL (reference sequence). Unmatched junction bases numbered 4, after V lost 1 base and J lost 5 bases. This CDR3 is built from 16 residues. The CDR3 DNA reads TGTGCCAGCAGCCAAGGGACTAGCGGGAGTACGGAGACCCAGTACTTC. Translation gives CASSQGTSGSTETQYF.

The genes are TRBV5-1 and TRBJ1-1; 9 bases fit TRBD1. In germline, CDR1 is SGHRS, CDR2 YFSETQ. The CDR3 length is 14 residues. The ends lost 4 bases at V and 8 bases at J; junction bases unmatched: 9. This CDR3 is CASSEGGQGSEAFF. The CDR3 DNA is TGCGCCAGCAGCGAGGGGGGACAGGGCTCGGAAGCTTTCTTT.

The chain combines TRBV3-1 (or the pseudogene TRBV3-2) with TRBJ2-1; TRBD2 aligns across 7 bases. V gave up 1 base and J gave up 0 bases; unmatched junction bases: 0. Germline CDR1 and CDR2: LGHDT and YNNKEL (reference sequence). The CDR3 has 15 residues. The CDR3 DNA is TGTGCCAGCAGCCAAGGCGGGAGCTCCTACAATGAGCAGTTCTTC. Amino acids: CASSQGGSSYNEQFF.

The chain uses TRBV12-3 or TRBV12-4 and TRBJ1-1; D is ambiguous. The CDR3 runs to 11 residues. Deletions cut 6 bases from V and 7 bases from J, with 9 bases between. CDR3 DNA: TGTGCCAGCAGCACAACGGGTGAAGCTTTCTTT. Translating gives CASSTTGEAFF.

This clone was counted once. The chain combines TRBV6-2 or TRBV6-3 with TRBJ1-1; D might be TRBD1 (5 bases). The V gene lost 2 bases and the J gene lost 3 bases, with 10 bases spanning the gap. The CDR3 spans 14 residues. CDR1 and CDR2 from the germline V gene are MNHEY and SVGEGT. The CDR3, as DNA: TGTGCCAGCAGTTACGGGGGGATGGACACTGAAGCTTTCTTT. It specifies CASSYGGMDTEAFF.

The chain couples TRBV5-6 to TRBJ2-3, with 8 bases that match TRBD1. With 4 bases clipped from V and 1 base from J, the junction kept 5 bases outside the gene matches. The CDR3 extends over 15 amino acids. CDR1 and CDR2 (germline): SGHDT, YYEEEE. The CDR3 bases are TGTGCCAGCAGCCAGGACAGGGTAGGCACAGATACGCAGTATTTT. Translated: CASSQDRVGTDTQYF.

A few counts support this clone. V gene TRBV7-6 combines with J gene TRBJ1-1; D remains ambiguous. V was shortened by 2 bases and J by 5 bases, with 9 bases between the two germline ends. The CDR3 loop spans 13 amino acids. Germline V CDR1 and CDR2: SGHVS, FNYEAQ. In DNA, the CDR3 is TGTGCCAGCAGCTTACTAGGAGGTACTGAAGCTTTCTTT. It encodes CASSLLGGTEAFF.